This T cell receptor (beta chain) was recovered during a study of cytomegalovirus exposure and HLA in healthy donors. About this clone: What it binds is unknown.

The study's findings and limits: The likely origin of a cluster of highly shared sequence variants was a sequencing artifact.

Researchers ran the PCR with 60 Vbeta and 13 Jbeta primers. TCRdb's table, derived via immunoSEQ multiplex PCR, lists solely in-frame clones and lacks some. Found here are nearly 200,000 clones, about 77% of them singletons; the top ten hold over 2%. V lost 3 bases, J lost 7 bases, and 3 bases stayed unmatched. The V gene's germline CDR1 is MNHNS and CDR2 SASEGT. The CDR3 runs 13 residues. Sequenced input: PBMCs. The receptor's source is a woman in her 30s in good health and CMV-seropositive. This chain uses TRBV6-1 with TRBJ1-5; 7 bases fit TRBD1. The CDR3 here is CASSETGSQPQHF. In DNA, the CDR3 is TGTGCCAGCAGTGAGACAGGGAGCCAGCCCCAGCATTTT.